The sequence of this T cell receptor (beta chain) was determined in a study of pediatric ulcerative colitis. No immunosuppressive drugs were given to ulcerative colitis patients before diagnostic colonoscopy. The repertoire was sequenced with immunoSEQ multiplex PCR; TCRdb's copy has only in-frame clones and lacks some. In the table there are 60,000 or so clones, 77% of which are singletons. In regard to this clone: What it binds is unknown.

Study-wide results and limits: Ulcerative colitis patients shared more blood-rectal clones than controls.

Sequencing was done on a sample of blood. The TCR was taken from a boy aged 10-17 years with moderate ulcerative colitis.

This CDR3 is CASSLFGQGGEKLFF. CDR3 DNA sequence: TGTGCCAGCAGTTTATTTGGCCAGGGGGGGGAAAAACTGTTTTTT. This chain uses TRBV27 with TRBJ1-4; TRBD1 agrees at 7 bases. From germline, CDR1 is MNHEY and CDR2 SMNVEV (reference sequence). The trim removed 1 base at V and 8 bases at J, leaving 7 bases unmatched. The CDR3 has 15 amino acids.